This TCR beta chain was obtained from a study of blood T cells in healthy people across ages. General observations from the study: Naive T cell percentage by flow cytometry tracked strongly with beta diversity.

Note on this clonotype: The antigen is undetermined.

Each sample used at least 6 million PBMCs. The authors ran a second PCR of about 7 to 11 cycles using a sample-barcoded 5' primer and a J-beta primer mix. One entry per CDR3 protein results from TCRdb running MiXCR on the 5' RACE reads. The sample lists about 1.6 million distinct CDR3 sequences, roughly a third seen once, with 11% in the top ten. V was pared by 5 bases and J by 1 base, with 20 bases between. CDR3 size: 17 residues. The germline CDR1 and CDR2 sequences are SGHVS and FNYEAQ. This chain joins TRBV7-6 and TRBJ2-5; D may correspond to TRBD1 or TRBD2 (6 bases each). Specimen: blood. This receptor was obtained from a woman aged 30 to 39 in good health. This CDR3 is CASSKSHRGGGQETQYF. The CDR3 DNA sequence: TGTGCCAGCAGCAAATCCCACAGAGGGGGAGGCCAAGAGACCCAGTACTTC. The variable domain in full, completed from reference TRBV7-6 and TRBJ2-5, reads GAGVSQSPRYKVTKRGQDVALRCDPISGHVSLYWYRQALGQGPEFLTYFNYEAQQDKSGLPNDRFSAERPEGSISTLTIQRTEQRDSAMYRCASSKSHRGGGQETQYFGPGTRLLVL.